This TCR beta chain originates from a study of cytomegalovirus exposure and HLA in healthy donors. Findings of the study overall: The study reported that TCR beta sequences accurately predicted HLA-A and HLA-B alleles in most subjects. According to an earlier analysis, most TCR beta V segments yielded productive rearrangements about 90% or about 30% of the time. Using the classifier, cytomegalovirus status was reportedly diagnosed with high specificity and sensitivity.

About this clone itself: Its antigen is currently unknown.

Primers for the PCR totalled 60 Vbeta and 13 Jbeta. Clones were sequenced by immunoSEQ multiplex PCR, and TCRdb holds only the in-frame ones, with some missing. The data contain approximately 160,000 clones, 75% to 80% of them singletons. This CDR3 spans 12 amino acids. V was pared by 3 bases and J by 5 bases, with 10 bases between. Germline V CDR1 and CDR2: GTSNPN, SVGIG (reference sequence). The clonotype originates from a male donor in good health and CMV-seronegative. The chain has TRBV30 and TRBJ2-5; no clear D. Sequencing input: PBMCs. The CDR3 DNA reads TGTGCCTGGAGCGTGATGAGGGAGACCCAGTACTTC. Translation gives CAWSVMRETQYF.